The 12 T cell receptor beta chains listed next were all sequenced from one sample in a study of T cell responses to AZD1222 COVID-19 vaccine. TCRdb's table, derived via immunoSEQ multiplex PCR, lists solely in-frame clones and lacks some. The sample contains 130,000 or so clones, roughly 90% of which appear only once. The material was peripheral blood, obtained on day 0 of AZD1222 vaccination. Receptors were obtained from an adult in good health.

The chain has TRBV6-5 and TRBJ2-3, with 7 bases matching TRBD2. The CDR3 contains 14 residues. J lost 4 bases, V lost 6 bases, and 7 bases had no gene match. Germline assignment: CDR1 MNHEY and CDR2 SVGAGI. In nucleotides, the CDR3 is TGTGCCAGCAGCCGCCTCCTAGCGGCAGATACGCAGTATTTT. It yields the protein CASSRLLAADTQYF.

The chain has TRBV24-1 and TRBJ2-7; 7 bases agree with TRBD1. Germline V CDR1 and CDR2: KGHDR, SFDVKD. This CDR3 region has 17 residues. V lost 4 bases, J lost 0 bases, and 11 bases stayed unmatched. The CDR3 region is CATSEARGQISSYEQYF. The DNA for the CDR3 is TGTGCCACCAGTGAAGCCCGGGGACAGATAAGCTCCTACGAGCAGTACTTC.

The gene calls are TRBV3-1 (or the pseudogene TRBV3-2) and TRBJ1-1; TRBD1 is a possible D gene (6 bases). This CDR3 has 14 amino acids. The V gene's germline CDR1 is LGHDT and CDR2 YNNKEL (reference sequence). Trimming took 5 bases from V and 4 from J, leaving 14 bases between them. The CDR3 sequence is CASSMTGVGTEAFF. The CDR3 DNA sequence: TGTGCCAGCAGCATGACAGGAGTTGGCACTGAAGCTTTCTTT.

This CDR3 reads CASSLRPVNTEAFF. DNA of the CDR3: TGTGCCAGCAGCTTGAGGCCGGTGAACACTGAAGCTTTCTTT. This rearrangement joins TRBV13 to TRBJ1-1; D remains unclear. Trimming took off 3 bases at V and 0 bases at J, with 8 bases between the two ends. Germline CDR1 PRHDT, CDR2 FYEKMQ (reference sequence). The CDR3 is 14 residues long.

The J gene is TRBJ1-1, the V gene TRBV6-5; D remains unclear. The germline V gene encodes CDR1 MNHEY and CDR2 SVGAGI. The CDR3 length is 14 residues. Trimming took 0 bases from V and 4 from J, leaving 9 bases between them. The CDR3 DNA follows: TGTGCCAGCAGTTACTCGGTGGAGGGCACTGAAGCTTTCTTT. Translating gives CASSYSVEGTEAFF.

V gene TRBV4-1 combines with J gene TRBJ1-2; D call uncertain. The CDR3 has 15 residues. V was cut by 1 base and J by 8 bases, with 17 bases left in between. Germline V lookup: CDR1 MGHRA, CDR2 YSYEKL. The CDR3 region is CASSQVGSPLGGYTF. For the CDR3, the DNA is TGCGCCAGCAGCCAAGTAGGCAGCCCCCTGGGGGGCTACACCTTC.

J is TRBJ1-2 and V is TRBV7-9; D may be TRBD1 (6 bases). The CDR3 extends over 13 amino acids. Between the trimmed V and J ends, which lost 4 bases and 2 bases, there was a span of 8 bases. Germline CDR1 SEHNR, CDR2 FQNEAQ (reference sequence). CDR3 residues: CASSWTENYGYTF. For the CDR3, the DNA is TGTGCCAGCAGCTGGACAGAGAACTATGGCTACACCTTC. Variable domain in full (rest from reference TRBV7-9 and TRBJ1-2): DTGVSQNPRHKITKRGQNVTFRCDPISEHNRLYWYRQTLGQGPEFLTYFQNEAQLEKSRLLSDRFSAERPKGSFSTLEIQRTEQGDSAMYLCASSWTENYGYTFGSGTRLTVV.

This clone appeared once. This chain's CDR3 is CASSQILAGILSEQFF. The CDR3 coding sequence is TGTGCCAGCAGCCAAATACTAGCGGGGATACTCTCTGAGCAGTTCTTC. V usage is TRBV3-1 (or the pseudogene TRBV3-2) and J usage is TRBJ2-1; 10 bases match TRBD2. The germline V gene has CDR1 LGHDT and CDR2 YNNKEL (reference sequence). J gave up 9 bases and V 2 bases, and 10 bases lay outside the gene matches. The CDR3 runs 16 residues.

The chain uses TRBV4-1 and TRBJ1-1; the D gene is possibly TRBD1 (5 bases). From germline, CDR1 is MGHRA and CDR2 YSYEKL. The CDR3 covers 15 residues. Trimming removed 0 bases at V and 5 bases at J, with 13 bases between. CDR3 loop: CASSQEVTGGTEAFF. The CDR3 region has the DNA TGCGCCAGCAGCCAAGAAGTCACCGGGGGTACTGAAGCTTTCTTT.

The V and J genes are TRBV4-2 and TRBJ2-1; 10 nucleotides line up with TRBD1. Germline values: CDR1 LGHNA, CDR2 YNFKEQ. The CDR3 sequence is 16 residues long. V was pared by 0 bases and J by 7 bases, with 6 bases of the junction left unmatched. DNA of the CDR3: TGTGCCAGCAGCCAAGATCAAGGGACAGGGGTTAATGAGCAGTTCTTC. Translating it yields CASSQDQGTGVNEQFF.

The genes are TRBV6-5 and TRBJ1-1; no reliable D call. Germline values: CDR1 MNHEY, CDR2 SVGAGI. V was clipped by 4 bases and J by 2 bases, with 8 bases between them. The CDR3 sequence is 13 residues long. This chain's CDR3 is CASSLTPNTEAFF. The CDR3 DNA is TGTGCCAGCAGTTTAACGCCTAACACTGAAGCTTTCTTT.

The CDR3: CASSPRTSRYYEQYF. DNA for the CDR3: TGTGCCAGCAGCCCTAGGACTAGTCGTTACTACGAGCAGTACTTC. V and J are TRBV4-2 and TRBJ2-7; 7 bases align to TRBD2. Germline V gene sequence: CDR1 LGHNA, CDR2 YNFKEQ. With V trimmed by 4 bases and J by 3 bases, 9 bases remained unmatched. This CDR3 is 15 amino acids long.